This T cell receptor (beta chain) was documented in a study of cytomegalovirus exposure and HLA in healthy donors. The CDR3 is 16 amino acids. Germline assignment: CDR1 WSHSY and CDR2 SAAADI. V lost 3 bases, J lost 8 bases, and 19 bases lay in between. The PCR had 60 Vbeta and 13 Jbeta primers. Assay: immunoSEQ multiplex PCR; the TCRdb copy retains only in-frame clones and omits some. Of 140,000 to 150,000 clones listed, approximately 78% are singletons. The chain has TRBV10-2 and TRBJ1-4; weak D call: TRBD1 (5 bases). The specimen was PBMCs. The clonotype comes from a young woman in good health and CMV-seropositive. The CDR3 nucleotides read TGCGCCAGCAGTGATGTTCGGCGGGGCCTGGTGGAAAAACTGTTTTTT. The encoded protein is CASSDVRRGLVEKLFF.